This TCR beta chain was profiled in a study of identical twins. Each CDR3 protein gets one entry after TCRdb re-called the 5' RACE reads with MiXCR. The table has hundreds of thousands of distinct CDR3 sequences, 5.5% to 6.5% seen once. The V end lost 4 bases, the J end lost 6 bases, and 13 bases lay between the germline ends. Germline loops: CDR1 SQVTM, CDR2 ANQGSEA. There are 12 residues in the CDR3. There are many counts of this clonotype. The receptor comes from a man younger than 30 in good health. The V gene is TRBV29-1, the J gene TRBJ2-7; tentative D call: TRBD1 (6 bases). Sample: naive T cells sorted from blood. The CDR3 here is CSVGSGVGEQYF. CDR3 sequence (DNA): TGCAGCGTTGGTTCAGGGGTGGGCGAGCAGTACTTC.